One sample yielded the 3 T cell receptor beta chains listed below, sequenced in a study of T cell responses to AZD1222 COVID-19 vaccine. The assay was immunoSEQ multiplex PCR, and TCRdb's table has in-frame clones only and misses some. The table lists around 77,000 clones, 70% to 90% of them singletons, with over 2% in the top ten. The material was peripheral blood, obtained on day 0 of AZD1222 vaccination. All receptors derive from an adult in good health.

V gene TRBV2 combines with J gene TRBJ1-1; D not certain. The germline gives CDR1 SNHLY, CDR2 FYNNEI. The ends were cut back, 4 bases at V and 1 base at J, with 7 bases in the middle. This CDR3 has 13 amino acids. The CDR3 protein is CASSGYGNTEAFF. The DNA for the CDR3 is TGTGCCAGCAGTGGTTACGGGAACACTGAAGCTTTCTTT. The full variable domain, completed using reference TRBV2 and TRBJ1-1, is EPEVTQTPSHQVTQMGQEVILRCVPISNHLYFYWYRQILGQKVEFLVSFYNNEISEKSEIFDDQFSVERPDGSNFTLKIRSTKLEDSAMYFCASSGYGNTEAFFGQGTRLTVV.

V usage is TRBV19 and J usage is TRBJ2-1, with TRBD1 identical over 7 bases. The CDR3 sequence is 13 residues long. Trimming removed 10 bases from V and 4 bases from J; junction bases left unmatched: 7. The germline gives CDR1 LNHDA, CDR2 SQIVND (reference sequence). The CDR3 loop reads CATLGTDYNEQFF. CDR3 coding DNA: TGTGCCACTCTTGGGACAGATTACAATGAGCAGTTCTTC.

The V and J genes are TRBV7-2 and TRBJ1-1; 8 bases fit TRBD1. V lost 1 base and J lost 3; bases outside the gene matches: 10. Germline lookup yields CDR1 SGHTA and CDR2 FQGNSA. The CDR3 consists of 17 residues. CDR3 sequence (DNA): TGTGCCAGCAGCTTAGAGTCAGGGGGCCTGATGGACACTGAAGCTTTCTTT. Protein: CASSLESGGLMDTEAFF. The full variable domain, its missing parts supplied by reference TRBV7-2 and TRBJ1-1, is GAGVSQSPSNKVTEKGKDVELRCDPISGHTALYWYRQSLGQGLEFLIYFQGNSAPDKSGLPSDRFSAERTGGSVSTLTIQRTQQEDSAVYLCASSLESGGLMDTEAFFGQGTRLTVV.